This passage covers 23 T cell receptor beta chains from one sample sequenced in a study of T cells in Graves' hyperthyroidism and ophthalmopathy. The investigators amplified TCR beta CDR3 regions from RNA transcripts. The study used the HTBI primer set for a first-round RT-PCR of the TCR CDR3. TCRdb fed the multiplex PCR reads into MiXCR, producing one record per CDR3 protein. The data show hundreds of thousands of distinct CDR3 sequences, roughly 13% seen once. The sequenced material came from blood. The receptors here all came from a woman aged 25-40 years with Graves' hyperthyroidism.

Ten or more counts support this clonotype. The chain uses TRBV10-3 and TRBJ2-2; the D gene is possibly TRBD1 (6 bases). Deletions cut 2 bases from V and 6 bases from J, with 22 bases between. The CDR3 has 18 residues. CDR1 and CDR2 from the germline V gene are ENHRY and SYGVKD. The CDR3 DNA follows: TGTGCCATCAGTGAGGAAAGAAATGGGCAGGGGAGACCCGGGGAGCTGTTTTTT. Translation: CAISEERNGQGRPGELFF.

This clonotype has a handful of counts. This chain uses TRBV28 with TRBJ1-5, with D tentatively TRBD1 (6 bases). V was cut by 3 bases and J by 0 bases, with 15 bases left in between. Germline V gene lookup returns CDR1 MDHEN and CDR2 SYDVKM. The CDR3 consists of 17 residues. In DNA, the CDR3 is TGTGCCAGCAGTTTCTCCGACAGGTTTCATAGCAATCAGCCCCAGCATTTT. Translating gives CASSFSDRFHSNQPQHF. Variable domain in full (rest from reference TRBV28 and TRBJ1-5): DVKVTQSSRYLVKRTGEKVFLECVQDMDHENMFWYRQDPGLGLRLIYFSYDVKMKEKGDIPEGYSVSREKKERFSLILESASTNQTSMYLCASSFSDRFHSNQPQHFGDGTRLSIL.

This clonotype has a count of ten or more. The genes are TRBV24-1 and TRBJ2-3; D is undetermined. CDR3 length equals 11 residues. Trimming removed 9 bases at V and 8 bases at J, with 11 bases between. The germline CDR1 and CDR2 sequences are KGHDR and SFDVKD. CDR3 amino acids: CATADLGTQYF. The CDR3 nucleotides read TGTGCCACCGCCGACTTGGGTACGCAGTATTTT.

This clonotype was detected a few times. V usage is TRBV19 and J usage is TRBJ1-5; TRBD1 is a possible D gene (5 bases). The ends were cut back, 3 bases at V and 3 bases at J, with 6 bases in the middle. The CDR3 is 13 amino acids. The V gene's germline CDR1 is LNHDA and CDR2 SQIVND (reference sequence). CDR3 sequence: CASSMTDNQPQHF. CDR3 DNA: TGTGCCAGTAGTATGACAGACAATCAGCCCCAGCATTTT. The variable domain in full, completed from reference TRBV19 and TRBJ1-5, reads DGGITQSPKYLFRKEGQNVTLSCEQNLNHDAMYWYRQDPGQGLRLIYYSQIVNDFQKGDIAEGYSVSREKKESFPLTVTSAQKNPTAFYLCASSMTDNQPQHFGDGTRLSIL.

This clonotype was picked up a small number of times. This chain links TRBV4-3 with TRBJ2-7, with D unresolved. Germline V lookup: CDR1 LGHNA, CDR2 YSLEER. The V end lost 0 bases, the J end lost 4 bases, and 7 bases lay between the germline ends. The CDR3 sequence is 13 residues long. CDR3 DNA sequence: TGCGCCAGCAGCCAAGAAACCTTGTACGAGCAGTACTTC. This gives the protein CASSQETLYEQYF.

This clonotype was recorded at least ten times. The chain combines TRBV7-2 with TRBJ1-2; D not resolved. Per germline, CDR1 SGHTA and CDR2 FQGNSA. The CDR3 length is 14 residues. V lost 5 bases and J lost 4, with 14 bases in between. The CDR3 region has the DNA TGTGCCAGCAGCCCGATGGTGCTTGGCTATGGCTACACCTTC. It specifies CASSPMVLGYGYTF.

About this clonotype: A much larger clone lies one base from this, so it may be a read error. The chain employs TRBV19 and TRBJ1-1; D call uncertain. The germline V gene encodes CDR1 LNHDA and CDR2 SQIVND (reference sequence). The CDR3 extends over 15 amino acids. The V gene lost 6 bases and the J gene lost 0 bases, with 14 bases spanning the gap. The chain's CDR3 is CASSERTAVNTEAFF. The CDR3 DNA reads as TGTGCCAGTAGCGAACGGACGGCTGTGAACACTGAAGCTTTCTTT.

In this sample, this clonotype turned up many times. CDR3 sequence reads: CASSQDLGWEAFF. In DNA, the CDR3 is TGTGCCAGCAGCCAAGATCTAGGATGGGAAGCTTTCTTT. This rearrangement joins TRBV14 to TRBJ1-1; no clear D gene. Trimming took off 0 bases at V and 8 bases at J, with 10 bases between the two ends. In germline, CDR1 is SGHDN, CDR2 FVKESK. The CDR3 consists of 13 residues.

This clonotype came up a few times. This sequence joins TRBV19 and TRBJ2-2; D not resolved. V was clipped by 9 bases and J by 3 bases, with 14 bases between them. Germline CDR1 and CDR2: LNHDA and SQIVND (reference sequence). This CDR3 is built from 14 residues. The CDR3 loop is CASNSRADTGELFF. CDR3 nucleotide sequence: TGTGCCAGCAACTCCCGTGCGGACACCGGGGAGCTGTTTTTT.

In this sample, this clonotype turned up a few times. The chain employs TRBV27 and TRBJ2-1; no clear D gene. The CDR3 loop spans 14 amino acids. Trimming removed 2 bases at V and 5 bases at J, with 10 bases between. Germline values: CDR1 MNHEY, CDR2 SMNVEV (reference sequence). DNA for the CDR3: TGTGCCAGCAGTTTACTCCCGGCGAACAATGAGCAGTTCTTC. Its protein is CASSLLPANNEQFF.

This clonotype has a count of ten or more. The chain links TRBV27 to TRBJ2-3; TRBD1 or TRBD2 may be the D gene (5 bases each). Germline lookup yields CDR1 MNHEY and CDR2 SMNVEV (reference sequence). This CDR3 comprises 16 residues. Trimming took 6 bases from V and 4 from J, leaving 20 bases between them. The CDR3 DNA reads TGTGCCAGCAGAGCCTTTGGGGGAGCTAAATCAGATACGCAGTATTTT. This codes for CASRAFGGAKSDTQYF.

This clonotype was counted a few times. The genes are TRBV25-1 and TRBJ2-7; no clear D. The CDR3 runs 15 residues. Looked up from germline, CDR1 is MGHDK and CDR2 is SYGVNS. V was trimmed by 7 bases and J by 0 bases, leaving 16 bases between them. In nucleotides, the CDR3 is TGTGCCAGCACATCGGGCCTCCAGAGCTCCTACGAGCAGTACTTC. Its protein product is CASTSGLQSSYEQYF.

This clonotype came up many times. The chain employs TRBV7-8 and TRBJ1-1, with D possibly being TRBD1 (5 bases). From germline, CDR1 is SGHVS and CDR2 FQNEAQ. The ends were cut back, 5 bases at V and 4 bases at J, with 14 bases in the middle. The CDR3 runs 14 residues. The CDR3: CASSGSGGGTEAFF. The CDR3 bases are TGTGCCAGCAGCGGGTCGGGGGGGGGCACTGAAGCTTTCTTT.

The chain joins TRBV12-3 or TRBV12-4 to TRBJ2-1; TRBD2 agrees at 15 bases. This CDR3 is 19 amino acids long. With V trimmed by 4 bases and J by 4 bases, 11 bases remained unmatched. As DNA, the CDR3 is TGTGCCAGCAGTTCCGAGGTTGGGACTAGCGGGAGGCAATACAATGAGCAGTTCTTC. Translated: CASSSEVGTSGRQYNEQFF.

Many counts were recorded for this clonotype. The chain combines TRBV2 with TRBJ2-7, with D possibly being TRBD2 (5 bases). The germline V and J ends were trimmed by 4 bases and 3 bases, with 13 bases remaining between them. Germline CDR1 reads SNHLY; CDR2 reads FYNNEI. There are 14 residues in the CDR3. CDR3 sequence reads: CASSGEGSVYEQYF. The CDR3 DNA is TGTGCCAGCAGTGGTGAGGGAAGTGTCTACGAGCAGTACTTC.

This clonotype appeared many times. The CDR3 region has the DNA TGTGCCTGGAGTCGGCGGGAGGTCTACAATGAGCAGTTCTTC. Protein sequence: CAWSRREVYNEQFF. The V gene is TRBV30, the J gene TRBJ2-1, with 8 nucleotides matching TRBD2. The CDR3 is 14 amino acids. The germline V gene encodes CDR1 GTSNPN and CDR2 SVGIG (reference sequence). Unmatched junction bases numbered 3, after V lost 2 bases and J lost 3 bases.

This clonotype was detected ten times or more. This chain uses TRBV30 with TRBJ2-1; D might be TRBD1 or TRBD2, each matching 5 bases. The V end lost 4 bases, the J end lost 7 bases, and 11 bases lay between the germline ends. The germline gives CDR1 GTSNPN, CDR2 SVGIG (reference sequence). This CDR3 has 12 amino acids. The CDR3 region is CAWNQGGNEQFF. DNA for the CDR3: TGTGCCTGGAACCAGGGCGGGAATGAGCAGTTCTTC. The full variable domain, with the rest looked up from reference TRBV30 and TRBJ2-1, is SQTIHQWPATLVQPVGSPLSLECTVEGTSNPNLYWYRQAAGRGLQLLFYSVGIGQISSEVPQNLSASRPQDRQFILSSKKLLLSDSGFYLCAWNQGGNEQFFGPGTRLTVL.

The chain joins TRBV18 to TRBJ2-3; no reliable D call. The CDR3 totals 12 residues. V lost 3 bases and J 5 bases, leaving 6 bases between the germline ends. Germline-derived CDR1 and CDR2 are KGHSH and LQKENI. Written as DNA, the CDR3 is TGTGCCAGCTCACCTAGTGGAGATACGCAGTATTTT. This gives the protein CASSPSGDTQYF. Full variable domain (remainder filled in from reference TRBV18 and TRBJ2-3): NAGVMQNPRHLVRRRGQEARLRCSPMKGHSHVYWYRQLPEEGLKFMVYLQKENIIDESGMPKERFSAEFPKEGPSILRIQQVVRGDSAAYFCASSPSGDTQYFGPGTRLTVL.

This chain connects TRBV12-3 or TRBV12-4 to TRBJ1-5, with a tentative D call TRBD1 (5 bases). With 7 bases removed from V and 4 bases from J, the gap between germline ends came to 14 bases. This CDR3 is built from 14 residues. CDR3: CASTGSGTNQPQHF. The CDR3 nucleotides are TGTGCCAGCACGGGGTCGGGGACTAATCAGCCCCAGCATTTT.

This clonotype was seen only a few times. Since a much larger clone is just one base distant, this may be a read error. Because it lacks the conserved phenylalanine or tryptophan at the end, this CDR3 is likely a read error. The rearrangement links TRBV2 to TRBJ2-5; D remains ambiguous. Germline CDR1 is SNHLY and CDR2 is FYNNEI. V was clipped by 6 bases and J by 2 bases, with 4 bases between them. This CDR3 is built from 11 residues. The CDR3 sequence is CASREQETQYS. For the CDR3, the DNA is TGTGCCAGCAGAGAACAAGAGACCCAGTACTCC.

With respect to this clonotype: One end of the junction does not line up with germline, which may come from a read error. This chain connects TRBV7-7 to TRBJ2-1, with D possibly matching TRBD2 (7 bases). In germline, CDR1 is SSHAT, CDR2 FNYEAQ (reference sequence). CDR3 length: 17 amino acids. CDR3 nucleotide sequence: TGTGCTAGCAGCTTAGGGGGGGGGGGAGTGAGCTTCAATGGGCAGTTCTTC. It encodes CASSLGGGGVSFNGQFF.

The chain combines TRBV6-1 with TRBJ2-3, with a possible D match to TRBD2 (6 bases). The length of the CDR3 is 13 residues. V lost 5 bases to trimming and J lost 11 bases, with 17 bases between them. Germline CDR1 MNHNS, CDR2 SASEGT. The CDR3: CASSRTEPGGQYF. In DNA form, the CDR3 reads TGTGCCAGCAGTCGGACGGAACCCGGGGGGCAGTATTTT.

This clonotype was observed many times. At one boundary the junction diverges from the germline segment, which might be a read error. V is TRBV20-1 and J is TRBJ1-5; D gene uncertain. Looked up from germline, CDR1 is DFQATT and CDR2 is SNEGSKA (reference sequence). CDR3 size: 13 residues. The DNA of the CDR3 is TGCAGTGCCAGAGCCGGGGGCAATCAGCCCCAGCATTTT. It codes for CSARAGGNQPQHF.